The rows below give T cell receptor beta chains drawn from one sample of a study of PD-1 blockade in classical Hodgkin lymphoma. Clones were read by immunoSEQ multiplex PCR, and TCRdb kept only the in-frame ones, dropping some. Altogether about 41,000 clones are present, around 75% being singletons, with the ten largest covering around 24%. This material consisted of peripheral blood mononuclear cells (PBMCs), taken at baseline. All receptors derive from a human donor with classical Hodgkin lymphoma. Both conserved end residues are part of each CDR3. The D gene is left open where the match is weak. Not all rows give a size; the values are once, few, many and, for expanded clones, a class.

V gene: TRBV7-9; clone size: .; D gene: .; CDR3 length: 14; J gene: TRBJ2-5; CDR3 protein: CASSLVEGGETQYF; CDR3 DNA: TGTGCCAGCAGCTTAGTGGAGGGGGGAGAGACCCAGTACTTC
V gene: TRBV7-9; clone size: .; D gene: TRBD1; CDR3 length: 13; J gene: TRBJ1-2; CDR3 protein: CASSGQANYGYTF; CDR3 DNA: TGTGCCAGCAGTGGACAGGCTAACTATGGCTACACCTTC
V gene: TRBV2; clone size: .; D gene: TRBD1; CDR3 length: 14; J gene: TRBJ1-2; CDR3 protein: CASSWGQDGEGYTF; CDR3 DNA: TGTGCCAGCAGTTGGGGACAGGACGGGGAAGGCTACACCTTC
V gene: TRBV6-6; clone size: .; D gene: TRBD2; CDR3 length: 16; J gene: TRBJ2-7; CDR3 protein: CASSYSGRALTYEQYF; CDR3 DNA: TGTGCCAGCAGTTACTCCGGGAGGGCCCTGACCTACGAGCAGTACTTC
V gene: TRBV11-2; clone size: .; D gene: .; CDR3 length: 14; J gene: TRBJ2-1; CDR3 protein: CASSLASSYNEQFF; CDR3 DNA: TGTGCCAGCAGCTTAGCAAGCTCCTACAATGAGCAGTTCTTC
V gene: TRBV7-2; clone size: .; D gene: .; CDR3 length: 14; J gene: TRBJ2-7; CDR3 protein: CASSLSGISYEQYF; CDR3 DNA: TGTGCCAGCAGCTTATCAGGAATCTCCTACGAGCAGTACTTC
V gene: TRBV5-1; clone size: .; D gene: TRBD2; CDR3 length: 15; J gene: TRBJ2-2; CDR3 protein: CASQLAGGGTGELFF; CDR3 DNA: TGCGCCAGTCAACTAGCGGGAGGGGGTACCGGGGAGCTGTTTTTT
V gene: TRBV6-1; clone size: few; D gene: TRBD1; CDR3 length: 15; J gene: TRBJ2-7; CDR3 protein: CASSWGQGASYEQYF; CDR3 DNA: TGTGCCAGCAGTTGGGGACAGGGGGCCTCCTACGAGCAGTACTTC
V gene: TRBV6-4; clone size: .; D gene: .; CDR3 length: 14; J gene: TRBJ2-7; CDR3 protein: CASSLIGGTYEQYF; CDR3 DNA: TGTGCCAGCAGTTTGATAGGTGGCACCTACGAGCAGTACTTC
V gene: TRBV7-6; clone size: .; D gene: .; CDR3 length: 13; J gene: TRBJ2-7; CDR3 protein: CARPREQPYEQYF; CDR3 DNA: TGTGCCAGACCCCGGGAGCAGCCCTACGAGCAGTACTTC
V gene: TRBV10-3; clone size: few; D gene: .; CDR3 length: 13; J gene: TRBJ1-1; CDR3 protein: CAITAGRGTEAFF; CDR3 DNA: TGTGCCATCACGGCGGGGCGAGGCACTGAAGCTTTCTTT
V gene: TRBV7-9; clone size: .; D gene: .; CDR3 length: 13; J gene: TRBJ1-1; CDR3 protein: CASSLGQNTEAFF; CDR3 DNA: TGTGCCAGCAGCCTCGGACAGAACACTGAAGCTTTCTTT
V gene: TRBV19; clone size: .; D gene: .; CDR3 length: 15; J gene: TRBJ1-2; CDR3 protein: CASTFTGGADYGYTF; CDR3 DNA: TGTGCCAGTACCTTCACGGGGGGCGCGGACTATGGCTACACCTTC
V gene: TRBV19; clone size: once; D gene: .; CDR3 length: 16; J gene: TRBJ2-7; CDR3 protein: CASSIDEGGSSYEQYF; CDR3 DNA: TGTGCCAGTAGTATAGATGAAGGGGGTAGCTCCTACGAGCAGTACTTC
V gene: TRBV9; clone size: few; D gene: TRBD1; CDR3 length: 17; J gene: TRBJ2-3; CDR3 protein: CASSVVGAAGGTDTQYF; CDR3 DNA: TGTGCCAGCAGCGTAGTAGGCGCCGCAGGGGGTACAGATACGCAGTATTTT
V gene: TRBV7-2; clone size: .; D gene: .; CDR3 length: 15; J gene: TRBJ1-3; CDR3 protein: CASSLVGFNGNTIYF; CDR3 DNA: TGTGCCAGCAGCTTAGTTGGGTTTAATGGAAACACCATATATTTT
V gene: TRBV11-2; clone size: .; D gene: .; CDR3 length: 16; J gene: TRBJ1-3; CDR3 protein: CASSLRGISSGNTIYF; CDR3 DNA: TGTGCCAGCAGCTTACGGGGGATTTCCTCTGGAAACACCATATATTTT
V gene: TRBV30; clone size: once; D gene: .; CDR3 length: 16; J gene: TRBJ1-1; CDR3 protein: CAWSVWGTADLAEAFF; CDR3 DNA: TGTGCCTGGAGTGTATGGGGGACCGCGGATCTTGCTGAAGCTTTCTTT
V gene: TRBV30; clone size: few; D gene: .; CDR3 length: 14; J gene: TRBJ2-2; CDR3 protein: CAWSWAGNTGELFF; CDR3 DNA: TGTGCCTGGAGTTGGGCAGGGAACACCGGGGAGCTGTTTTTT
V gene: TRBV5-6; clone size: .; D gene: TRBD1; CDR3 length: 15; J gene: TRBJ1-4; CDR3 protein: CASSSRTGVVEKLFF; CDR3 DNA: TGTGCCAGCAGCTCTAGGACAGGGGTGGTTGAAAAACTGTTTTTT
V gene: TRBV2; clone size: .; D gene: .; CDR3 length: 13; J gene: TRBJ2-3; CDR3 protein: CPSSHQPSDTQSF; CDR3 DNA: TGTCCCAGCAGCCACCAACCTAGCGATACGCAGTCTTTT
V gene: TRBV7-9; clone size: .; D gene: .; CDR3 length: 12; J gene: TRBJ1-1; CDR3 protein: CASSPRKGEAFF; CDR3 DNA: TGTGCCAGCAGCCCTCGGAAGGGTGAAGCTTTCTTT
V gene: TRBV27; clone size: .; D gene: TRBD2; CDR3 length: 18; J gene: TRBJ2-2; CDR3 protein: CASSSGTSGLGQTGELFF; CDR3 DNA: TGTGCCAGCAGTTCAGGGACTAGCGGGCTAGGGCAAACCGGGGAGCTGTTTTTT
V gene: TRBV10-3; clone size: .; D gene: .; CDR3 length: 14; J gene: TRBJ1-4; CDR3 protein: CAISQQVSNEKLFF; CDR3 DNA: TGTGCCATCAGCCAACAGGTGTCGAATGAAAAACTGTTTTTT
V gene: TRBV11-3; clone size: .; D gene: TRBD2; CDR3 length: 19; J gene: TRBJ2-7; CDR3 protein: CASSHTDRSRPGLAYEQYF; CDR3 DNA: TGTGCCAGCAGCCATACAGACAGGTCGAGACCGGGACTAGCCTACGAGCAGTACTTC
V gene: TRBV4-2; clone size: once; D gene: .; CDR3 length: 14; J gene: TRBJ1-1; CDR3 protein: CALLNRAGGPEAFF; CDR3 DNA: TGTGCCCTTCTCAACAGGGCCGGGGGCCCTGAAGCTTTCTTT
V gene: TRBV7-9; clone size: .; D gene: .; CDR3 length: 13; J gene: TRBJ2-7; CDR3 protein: CASSFSGPYEQYF; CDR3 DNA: TGTGCCAGCAGCTTTTCGGGGCCTTACGAGCAGTACTTC
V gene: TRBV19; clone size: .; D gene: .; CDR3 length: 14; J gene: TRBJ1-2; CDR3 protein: CASREQGGRSGYTF; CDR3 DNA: TGTGCCAGTAGGGAACAAGGGGGTCGGAGTGGCTACACCTTC
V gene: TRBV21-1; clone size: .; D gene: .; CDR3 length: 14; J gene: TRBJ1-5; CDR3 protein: CASRRDRVYQPQHF; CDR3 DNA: TGTGCCAGCAGGCGGGACAGGGTTTATCAGCCCCAGCATTTT
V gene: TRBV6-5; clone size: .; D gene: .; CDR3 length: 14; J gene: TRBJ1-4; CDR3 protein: CASSYSRSIGKLFF; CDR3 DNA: TGTGCCAGCAGTTACTCCAGAAGTATAGGAAAACTGTTTTTT
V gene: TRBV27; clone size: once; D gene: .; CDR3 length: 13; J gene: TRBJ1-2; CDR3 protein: CASGTGHVNGYTF; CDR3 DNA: TGTGCCAGCGGCACAGGGCATGTGAATGGCTACACCTTC
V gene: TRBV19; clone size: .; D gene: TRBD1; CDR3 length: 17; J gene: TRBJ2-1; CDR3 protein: CASSMPTGTGSYNEQFF; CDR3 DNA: TGTGCCAGTAGTATGCCCACCGGGACAGGAAGCTACAATGAGCAGTTCTTC
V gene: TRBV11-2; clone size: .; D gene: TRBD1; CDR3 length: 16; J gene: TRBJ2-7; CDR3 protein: CASSLVRTGGRDEQYF; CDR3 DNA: TGTGCCAGCAGCTTAGTTAGGACAGGGGGCCGGGACGAGCAGTACTTC
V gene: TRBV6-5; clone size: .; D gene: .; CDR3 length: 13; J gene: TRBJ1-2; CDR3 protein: CASSPLGGYGYTF; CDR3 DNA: TGTGCCAGCAGCCCCTTAGGGGGATATGGCTACACCTTC
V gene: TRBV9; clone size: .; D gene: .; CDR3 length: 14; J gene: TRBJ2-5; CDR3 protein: CASSPSTQGETQYF; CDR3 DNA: TGTGCCAGCAGCCCAAGCACTCAGGGAGAGACCCAGTACTTC
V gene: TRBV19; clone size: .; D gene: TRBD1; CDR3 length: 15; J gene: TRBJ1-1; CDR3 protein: CASTTQGARSTEAFF; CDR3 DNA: TGTGCCAGTACCACACAGGGGGCGCGAAGCACTGAAGCTTTCTTT
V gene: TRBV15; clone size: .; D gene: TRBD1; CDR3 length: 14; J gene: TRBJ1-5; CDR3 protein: CATSADRDNQPQHF; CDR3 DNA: TGTGCCACCTCGGCGGACAGGGACAATCAGCCCCAGCATTTT
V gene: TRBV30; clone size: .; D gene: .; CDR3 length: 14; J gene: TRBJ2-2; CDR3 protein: CAWSLLPGTGELFF; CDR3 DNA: TGTGCCTGGAGTCTGTTACCAGGAACCGGGGAGCTGTTTTTT
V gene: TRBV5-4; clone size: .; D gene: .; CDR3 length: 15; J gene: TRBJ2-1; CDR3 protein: CASSLDGGSYNEQFF; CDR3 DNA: TGTGCCAGCAGCTTGGATGGGGGATCATACAATGAGCAGTTCTTC
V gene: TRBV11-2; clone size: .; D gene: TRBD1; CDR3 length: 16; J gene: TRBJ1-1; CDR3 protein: CASSSRLGGGFTEAFF; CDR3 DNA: TGTGCCAGCAGCTCCCGTCTGGGAGGGGGCTTCACTGAAGCTTTCTTT
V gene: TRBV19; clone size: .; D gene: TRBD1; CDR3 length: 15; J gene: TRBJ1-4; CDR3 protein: CASSFGTATNEKLFF; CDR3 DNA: TGTGCCAGTAGTTTTGGGACAGCAACTAATGAAAAACTGTTTTTT
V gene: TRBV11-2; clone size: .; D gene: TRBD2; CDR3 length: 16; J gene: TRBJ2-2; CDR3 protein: CASSSTSGTNTGELFF; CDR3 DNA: TGTGCCAGCAGCTCGACTAGCGGAACGAACACCGGGGAGCTGTTTTTT
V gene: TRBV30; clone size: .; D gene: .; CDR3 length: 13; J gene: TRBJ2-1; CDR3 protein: CACSKDRYNEQFF; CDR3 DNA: TGTGCCTGCTCCAAAGACAGATACAATGAGCAGTTCTTC
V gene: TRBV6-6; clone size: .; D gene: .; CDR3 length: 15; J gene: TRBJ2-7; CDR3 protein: CASSYSKAQGYEQYF; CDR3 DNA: TGTGCCAGCAGTTACTCCAAGGCGCAGGGGTACGAGCAGTACTTC
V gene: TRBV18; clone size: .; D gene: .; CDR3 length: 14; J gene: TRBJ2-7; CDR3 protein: CASSPRGTEYEQYF; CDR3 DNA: TGTGCCAGCTCCCCCCGGGGGACAGAGTACGAGCAGTACTTC